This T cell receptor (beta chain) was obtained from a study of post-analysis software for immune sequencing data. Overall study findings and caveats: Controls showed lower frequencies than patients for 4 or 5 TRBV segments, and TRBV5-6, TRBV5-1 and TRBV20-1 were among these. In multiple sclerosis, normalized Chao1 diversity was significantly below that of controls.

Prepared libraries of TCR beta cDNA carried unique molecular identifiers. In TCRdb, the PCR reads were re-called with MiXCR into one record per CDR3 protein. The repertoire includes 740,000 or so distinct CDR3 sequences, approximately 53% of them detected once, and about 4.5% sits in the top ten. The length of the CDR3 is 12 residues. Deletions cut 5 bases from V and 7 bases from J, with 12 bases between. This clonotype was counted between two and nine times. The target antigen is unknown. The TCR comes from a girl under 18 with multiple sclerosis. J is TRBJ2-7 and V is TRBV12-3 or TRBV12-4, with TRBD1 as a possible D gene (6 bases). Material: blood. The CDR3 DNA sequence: TGTGCCAGCAGTGGGACACAGGAGGAGCAGTACTTC. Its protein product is CASSGTQEEQYF.